This TCR beta chain comes out of a study of blood T cell repertoires in COVID-19. Study-level information: In each case, the material was cDNA or gDNA derived from T cells, B-cell-depleted T cells, or PBMCs.

The V end was cut by 6 bases, the J end by 7 bases, with 13 bases between. CDR1 and CDR2 (germline): LNHDA, SQIVND (reference sequence). The CDR3 has 13 amino acids. TCRdb's copy holds only in-frame clones and misses some; the assay was immunoSEQ multiplex PCR. The sample records 100,000 to 120,000 clones, around 85% being singletons. This chain links TRBV19 with TRBJ1-5; D perhaps matches TRBD1 (6 bases). This receptor was taken from a human donor in a cohort sampled during active COVID-19. The source material was peripheral blood. The DNA of the CDR3 is TGTGCCAGTAGCCACAGGGCGGACCAGCCCCAGCATTTT. Translation: CASSHRADQPQHF.